Presented here are 25 T cell receptor beta chains from one specimen sequenced in a study of T cell responses to AZD1222 COVID-19 vaccine. Measured with immunoSEQ multiplex PCR; TCRdb has only the in-frame clones, and not every one. The sample shows 35,000 to 45,000 clones, around three quarters of them seen only once. The specimen comprised peripheral blood, sampled on day 0 of AZD1222 vaccination. These receptors were obtained from an adult in good health.

V and J are TRBV5-1 and TRBJ1-1; 8 bases match TRBD1. Germline assignment: CDR1 SGHRS and CDR2 YFSETQ. The CDR3 is 14 residues long. V shed 2 bases, J shed 4 bases, and the junction held 4 bases outside the gene matches. The CDR3 DNA sequence: TGCGCCAGCAGCTTCGGGACAGGCGCCACTGAAGCTTTCTTT. Amino acids: CASSFGTGATEAFF.

J is TRBJ1-6 and V is TRBV19; D is undetermined. Per the germline V gene, CDR1 is LNHDA and CDR2 is SQIVND (reference sequence). CDR3 length: 14 residues. V lost 8 bases to trimming and J lost 8 bases, with 16 bases between them. The CDR3 nucleotides read TGTGCCAGTGGCCGCCGGCGCGATGATTCACCCCTCCACTTT. Its translation is CASGRRRDDSPLHF.

This chain joins TRBV5-8 and TRBJ1-1; 9 nucleotides line up with TRBD1. The CDR3 is made up of 16 amino acids. J lost 4 bases, V lost 2 bases, and 9 bases had no gene match. In germline, CDR1 is SGHTS, CDR2 YDEGEE. CDR3 DNA sequence: TGTGCCAGCAGCTTTCACAGGGGGCTGGGACCCACTGAAGCTTTCTTT. This encodes CASSFHRGLGPTEAFF.

V and J are TRBV27 and TRBJ1-1; D ambiguous. The CDR3 sequence is 13 residues long. Trimming pared 3 bases from V and 0 bases from J, leaving 5 bases between. Per germline, CDR1 MNHEY and CDR2 SMNVEV (reference sequence). This CDR3 reads CASSFRLNTEAFF. CDR3 DNA sequence: TGTGCCAGCAGTTTCCGACTGAACACTGAAGCTTTCTTT.

This chain connects TRBV19 to TRBJ2-2, with 7 bases that match TRBD1. Germline CDR1 LNHDA, CDR2 SQIVND (reference sequence). The CDR3 contains 16 residues. The junction had 9 bases not matched to a gene; V was cut back by 2 bases and J by 6 bases. CDR3 region: CASSIRVGTAPGELFF. The CDR3 DNA sequence: TGTGCCAGTAGTATAAGAGTCGGGACAGCTCCCGGGGAGCTGTTTTTT.

This clone was observed a handful of times. J is TRBJ2-7 and V is TRBV5-6; D is uncertain. The ends were cut back, 5 bases at V and 4 bases at J, with 19 bases in the middle. The germline V gene has CDR1 SGHDT and CDR2 YYEEEE. The CDR3 contains 15 residues. CDR3 DNA sequence: TGTGCCAGCAGTACAGACTTACTTTCCTCTTACGAGCAGTACTTC. Amino acids: CASSTDLLSSYEQYF. Supplemented by reference TRBV5-6 and TRBJ2-7, the full variable domain reads DAGVTQSPTHLIKTRGQQVTLRCSPKSGHDTVSWYQQALGQGPQFIFQYYEEEERQRGNFPDRFSGHQFPNYSSELNVNALLLGDSALYLCASSTDLLSSYEQYFGPGTRLTVT.

J is TRBJ1-5 and V is TRBV19; 9 nucleotides agree with TRBD1. CDR3 length equals 14 residues. V lost 3 bases, J lost 7 bases, and 4 bases stayed unmatched. Germline lookup yields CDR1 LNHDA and CDR2 SQIVND (reference sequence). The CDR3 sequence is CASSITGGRQPQHF. As DNA, the CDR3 is TGTGCCAGTAGTATTACAGGGGGCCGACAGCCCCAGCATTTT. The variable domain in full, with the rest retrieved from reference TRBV19 and TRBJ1-5, is DGGITQSPKYLFRKEGQNVTLSCEQNLNHDAMYWYRQDPGQGLRLIYYSQIVNDFQKGDIAEGYSVSREKKESFPLTVTSAQKNPTAFYLCASSITGGRQPQHFGDGTRLSIL.

V gene TRBV3-1 (or the pseudogene TRBV3-2) combines with J gene TRBJ2-2, with TRBD1 identical over 12 bases. The length of the CDR3 is 19 residues. V shed 2 bases, J shed 4 bases, and the junction held 11 bases outside the gene matches. Germline assignment: CDR1 LGHDT and CDR2 YNNKEL (reference sequence). The CDR3 is CASSQSGTGGGLSTGELFF. The DNA for the CDR3 is TGTGCCAGCAGCCAATCCGGGACAGGGGGCGGGTTGAGCACCGGGGAGCTGTTTTTT.

The rearrangement joins TRBV10-3 to TRBJ1-1; maybe TRBD1 (6 bases). Trimming took off 6 bases at V and 5 bases at J, with 16 bases between the two ends. This CDR3 is built from 14 residues. The germline V gene encodes CDR1 ENHRY and CDR2 SYGVKD. The CDR3 loop reads CAIRRDTLGTEAFF. As DNA, the CDR3 is TGTGCCATCAGACGGGACACCCTAGGGACTGAAGCTTTCTTT.

V gene TRBV7-2 combines with J gene TRBJ2-1; 12 nucleotides match TRBD2. The ends lost 5 bases at V and 0 bases at J; junction bases unmatched: 5. The CDR3 length is 17 residues. Germline V CDR1 and CDR2: SGHTA, FQGNSA. CDR3 nucleotide sequence: TGTGCCAGCAGCCCTTCGGGACTAGCGGGCTCCTACAATGAGCAGTTCTTC. Translating gives CASSPSGLAGSYNEQFF.

The genes are TRBV7-3 and TRBJ2-1, with D maybe TRBD1 (5 bases). V lost 8 bases to trimming and J lost 7 bases, with 18 bases between them. The CDR3 totals 14 residues. Germline CDR1 SGHTA, CDR2 FQGTGA. CDR3 nucleotides: TGTGCCAGCGGGCAGTCTGGGGCTGGGAATGAGCAGTTCTTC. Protein product: CASGQSGAGNEQFF.

The V and J genes are TRBV9 and TRBJ2-5; a weak D match, TRBD1 (5 bases). Germline CDR1 SGDLS, CDR2 YYNGEE. The CDR3 extends over 11 amino acids. The V end lost 1 base, the J end lost 13 bases, and 11 bases lay between the germline ends. The CDR3 sequence is CASSVLDTTYF. As DNA, the CDR3 is TGTGCCAGCAGCGTATTGGACACGACGTACTTC.

This clone was seen only once. This chain uses TRBV6-6 with TRBJ1-6; D remains ambiguous. Germline loops: CDR1 MNHNY, CDR2 SVGAGI (reference sequence). The V gene lost 2 bases and the J gene lost 0 bases, with 8 bases spanning the gap. The CDR3 is 16 amino acids. CDR3 nucleotides: TGTGCCAGCAGTTACGACAAGAGCTCCTATAATTCACCCCTCCACTTT. It is translated as CASSYDKSSYNSPLHF.

This chain links TRBV11-3 with TRBJ2-7; 9 bases map to TRBD1. Unmatched junction bases numbered 6, after V lost 2 bases and J lost 4 bases. Germline lookup yields CDR1 SGHNT and CDR2 YENEEA. The CDR3 consists of 15 residues. CDR3 in amino acids: CASSLIGGQGYEQYF. CDR3 DNA sequence: TGTGCCAGCAGCTTAATCGGGGGACAGGGATACGAGCAGTACTTC.

J is TRBJ2-1 and V is TRBV5-1, with 12 bases identical to TRBD2. J was trimmed by 4 bases and V by 2 bases; bases with no gene match: 1. There are 15 residues in the CDR3. The V gene's germline CDR1 is SGHRS and CDR2 YFSETQ. The CDR3 loop reads CASSLLAGGYNEQFF. CDR3 coding DNA: TGCGCCAGCAGCTTACTAGCGGGGGGTTACAATGAGCAGTTCTTC.

This clone is a singleton in its sample. J is TRBJ2-6 and V is TRBV2, with TRBD1 identical over 8 bases. Trimming took 6 bases from V and 2 from J; bases not matched to a gene: 12. From germline, CDR1 is SNHLY and CDR2 FYNNEI. The CDR3 extends over 18 amino acids. CDR3: CASSRWWTGSPGANVLTF. CDR3 in DNA: TGTGCCAGCAGCCGTTGGTGGACAGGGAGCCCTGGGGCCAACGTCCTGACTTTC.

This rearrangement joins TRBV7-2 to TRBJ1-1, with D hard to call. The CDR3 is made up of 13 amino acids. Trimming cost V 2 bases and J 5 bases, with 9 bases left between them. Germline CDR1 is SGHTA and CDR2 is FQGNSA. In DNA form, the CDR3 reads TGTGCCAGCAGCTTAATACATGGAACTGAAGCTTTCTTT. Translation: CASSLIHGTEAFF.

The chain is built from TRBV29-1 and TRBJ1-1; TRBD1 might be the D (5 bases). The germline CDR1 and CDR2 sequences are SQVTM and ANQGSEA. This CDR3 region has 12 residues. V was cut by 8 bases and J by 0 bases, with 10 bases left in between. CDR3 in DNA: TGCAGCACAGGCCGAATGAACACTGAAGCTTTCTTT. Amino acids: CSTGRMNTEAFF. The full variable domain, completed using reference TRBV29-1 and TRBJ1-1, is SAVISQKPSRDICQRGTSLTIQCQVDSQVTMMFWYRQQPGQSLTLIATANQGSEATYESGFVIDKFPISRPNLTFSTLTVSNMSPEDSSIYLCSTGRMNTEAFFGQGTRLTVV.

The gene calls are TRBV5-8 and TRBJ1-5; D is unclear. CDR3 length: 13 amino acids. With 0 bases removed from V and 6 bases from J, the gap between germline ends came to 7 bases. Per germline, CDR1 SGHTS and CDR2 YDEGEE. The CDR3 bases are TGTGCCAGCAGCTTGGGGGAGGGTCAGCCCCAGCATTTT. Translated: CASSLGEGQPQHF.

For the CDR3, the DNA is TGTGCCTGGAAACAGGGGGGGTACGAGCAGTACTTC. It codes for CAWKQGGYEQYF. The rearrangement uses TRBV30 and TRBJ2-7; the D gene is possibly TRBD1 (8 bases). Germline V CDR1 and CDR2: GTSNPN, SVGIG (reference sequence). The CDR3 has 12 amino acids. Trimming removed 4 bases at V and 4 bases at J, with 11 bases between.

This clone was seen a single time. The rearrangement joins TRBV3-1 (or the pseudogene TRBV3-2) to TRBJ2-1; D unresolved. V lost 1 base to trimming and J lost 12 bases, with 10 bases between them. The CDR3 has 12 residues. Looked up from germline, CDR1 is LGHDT and CDR2 is YNNKEL (reference sequence). In DNA, the CDR3 is TGTGCCAGCAGCCAAGGGTCTAGAGGGCAGTTCTTC. It codes for CASSQGSRGQFF.

This chain uses TRBV10-3 with TRBJ1-4, with D hard to call. Germline loops: CDR1 ENHRY, CDR2 SYGVKD. V shed 0 bases and J shed 4 bases, with 12 bases lying between them. The CDR3 consists of 16 residues. CDR3 in amino acids: CAISESEEKFNEKLFF. CDR3 coding DNA: TGTGCCATCAGTGAGTCAGAGGAGAAGTTTAATGAAAAACTGTTTTTT.

This chain uses TRBV6-1 with TRBJ1-1; unclear D gene. Trimming shortened V by 3 bases and J by 1 base, and 6 bases separated the two germline ends. Germline V gives CDR1 MNHNS, CDR2 SASEGT. This CDR3 spans 13 amino acids. CDR3 region: CASSEDGNTEAFF. CDR3 in DNA: TGTGCCAGCAGTGAGGACGGGAACACTGAAGCTTTCTTT.

The V call is TRBV7-2, the J call TRBJ1-4, with D unresolved. There are 16 residues in the CDR3. Trimming took off 6 bases at V and 0 bases at J, with 14 bases between the two ends. Germline loops: CDR1 SGHTA, CDR2 FQGNSA. CDR3 amino acids: CASRREGGATNEKLFF. CDR3 in DNA: TGTGCCAGCAGACGGGAGGGCGGGGCAACTAATGAAAAACTGTTTTTT. The full variable domain, with the rest looked up from reference TRBV7-2 and TRBJ1-4, is GAGVSQSPSNKVTEKGKDVELRCDPISGHTALYWYRQSLGQGLEFLIYFQGNSAPDKSGLPSDRFSAERTGGSVSTLTIQRTQQEDSAVYLCASRREGGATNEKLFFGSGTQLSVL.

The chain links TRBV7-6 to TRBJ1-4; tentative D call: TRBD1 (5 bases). V dropped 5 bases and J dropped 12 bases, with 22 bases sitting between them. This CDR3 is built from 15 residues. Per germline, CDR1 SGHVS and CDR2 FNYEAQ. In DNA, the CDR3 is TGTGCCAGCAGCCCACTCGGGGGACTTAATGAGGAACTGTTTTTT. Translation: CASSPLGGLNEELFF.